The 7 T cell receptor beta chains listed next were all sequenced from one sample in a study of T cell responses to AZD1222 COVID-19 vaccine. The repertoire was sequenced with immunoSEQ multiplex PCR; TCRdb's copy has only in-frame clones and lacks some. The sample lists 180,000 or so clones; 90% to 95% were seen once. The sequenced sample was peripheral blood, obtained on day 0 of AZD1222 vaccination. These receptors originate from an adult in good health.

This clone was detected once. The gene calls are TRBV7-9 and TRBJ1-2; 8 bases match TRBD1. Trimming at V came to 4 bases and at J to 7 bases, leaving 14 bases not matched to a gene. The CDR3 extends over 16 amino acids. CDR1 and CDR2 from the germline V gene are SEHNR and FQNEAQ (reference sequence). The CDR3 coding sequence is TGTGCCAGCAGCTCGTTAGCCTCCCGGGACAGGTTTGGCTACACCTTC. Translating gives CASSSLASRDRFGYTF.

This sequence joins TRBV5-1 and TRBJ2-6; D gene ambiguous. The CDR3 consists of 15 residues. The germline V gene encodes CDR1 SGHRS and CDR2 YFSETQ. The V and J ends lost 5 bases and 1 base respectively, with 10 bases between them. This CDR3 reads CASSSDGSGANVLTF. DNA of the CDR3: TGCGCCAGCAGTTCGGACGGATCTGGGGCCAACGTCCTGACTTTC.

The V call is TRBV9, the J call TRBJ1-1; D remains unclear. V dropped 0 bases and J dropped 8 bases, with 14 bases sitting between them. The CDR3 consists of 14 residues. Per germline, CDR1 SGDLS and CDR2 YYNGEE. DNA for the CDR3: TGTGCCAGCAGCGTAGAGCCGGTTACGGGCGAAGCTTTCTTT. This translates into CASSVEPVTGEAFF.

The CDR3 loop reads CASMGQGGNEQFF. The CDR3 DNA reads as TGTGCCAGCATGGGACAGGGAGGGAATGAGCAGTTCTTC. The chain couples TRBV11-2 to TRBJ2-1; 9 nucleotides line up with TRBD1. The CDR3 runs 13 residues. Trimming removed 7 bases from V and 7 bases from J; junction bases left unmatched: 5. Per the germline V gene, CDR1 is SGHAT and CDR2 is FQNNGV.

The genes are TRBV9 and TRBJ1-5; TRBD1 is a possible D gene (6 bases). The CDR3 is 14 residues long. In germline, CDR1 is SGDLS, CDR2 YYNGEE. Deletions cut 4 bases from V and 7 bases from J, with 15 bases between. The CDR3 DNA reads as TGTGCCAGCAGCCTGGGGGGGGGCCGACAGCCCCAGCATTTT. It is translated as CASSLGGGRQPQHF. Filled out from reference TRBV9 and TRBJ1-5, the complete variable domain reads DSGVTQTPKHLITATGQRVTLRCSPRSGDLSVYWYQQSLDQGLQFLIQYYNGEERAKGNILERFSAQQFPDLHSELNLSSLELGDSALYFCASSLGGGRQPQHFGDGTRLSIL.

The genes are TRBV27 and TRBJ2-7, with D perhaps matching TRBD1 or TRBD2 (5 bases each). The germline V and J ends were trimmed by 6 bases and 5 bases, with 14 bases remaining between them. The CDR3 is made up of 13 amino acids. Germline values: CDR1 MNHEY, CDR2 SMNVEV (reference sequence). CDR3 DNA: TGTGCCAGCAGCACCCGGGGCAGAGACGAGCAGTACTTC. This sequence encodes CASSTRGRDEQYF.

CDR3 coding DNA: TGTGCCAGCAGCCCAATTCGCGGGCCTTACGAGCAGTACTTC. It encodes CASSPIRGPYEQYF. The chain links TRBV11-2 to TRBJ2-7; D might be TRBD2 (5 bases). The CDR3 loop spans 14 amino acids. Germline V CDR1 and CDR2: SGHAT, FQNNGV. The V end was cut by 5 bases, the J end by 4 bases, with 15 bases between.